The clone carrying this TCR beta chain showed up many times. The antigen is unknown. This CDR3 spans 16 amino acids. Trimming shortened V by 6 bases and J by 0 bases, and 14 bases separated the two germline ends. The data were obtained in a study of prognosis after radiotherapy for stage I lung cancer. Study background: There were about 13 patients with newly diagnosed primary stage I lung tumors and several patients with oligometastatic NSCLC after surgical resection of the primary tumor. General observations from the study: Between patients with and without metastases, TRBV and TRBJ gene usage reportedly differed.

Amplicons of TCR beta CDR3 were generated from genomic DNA by two-round multiplex PCR. First-round PCR used primers specific to each TRBV and TRBJ gene. In TCRdb, the multiplex PCR reads were re-called with MiXCR into one record per CDR3 protein. In the table there are about 51,000 distinct CDR3 sequences, approximately 30% of which are singletons. This receptor was taken from a donor aged 50 or older with non-small cell lung cancer. The sample consisted of PBMCs, taken before or after stereotactic body radiation therapy (not recorded which). V is TRBV12-3 or TRBV12-4 and J is TRBJ2-2, with unresolved D. CDR3 nucleotides: TGTGCCAGCAGCCCACTGACCCCGGCGAACACCGGGGAGCTGTTTTTT. Protein product: CASSPLTPANTGELFF.